These 24 T cell receptor beta chains came from one sample sequenced in a study of T cells after yellow fever vaccination. TCRdb processed the 5' RACE reads anew with MiXCR; each CDR3 protein has one entry. The data show about 46,000 distinct CDR3 sequences, 5% to 8% seen once. Sequencing used PBMCs, either bulk or a sorted T-cell subset (CD4+, CD8+, memory, or dextramer-sorted; not recorded which), obtained 45 days after the yellow fever booster vaccination. These receptors were taken from a man aged 25-45 years who received the YFV17D yellow fever vaccine.

This clonotype was recorded many times. The genes are TRBV28 and TRBJ2-7; 7 nucleotides match TRBD2. Germline values: CDR1 MDHEN, CDR2 SYDVKM. CDR3 length equals 15 residues. The trim removed 6 bases at V and 0 bases at J, leaving 8 bases unmatched. In nucleotides, the CDR3 is TGTGCCAGCAGCTCTGGACTAGGGAACTCCTACGAGCAGTACTTC. Amino acids: CASSSGLGNSYEQYF.

Comments on this clonotype: The junction shows a germline mismatch at one end, possibly a read error. The J gene is TRBJ2-1, the V gene TRBV12-3 or TRBV12-4; 10 bases map to TRBD2. CDR3 length equals 18 residues. The CDR3: CACSFRSSSGSLHNEQFF. The CDR3 nucleotides are TGTGCCTGCAGTTTTCGGTCTTCTAGCGGGAGTCTCCACAATGAGCAGTTCTTC.

This sequence joins TRBV12-3 or TRBV12-4 and TRBJ1-2, with a tentative D call TRBD1 (6 bases). V was shortened by 3 bases and J by 4 bases, with 6 bases between the two germline ends. The CDR3 is 12 residues long. CDR3 DNA sequence: TGTGCCAGCAGTTTGGGGGCCTATGGCTACACCTTC. It encodes CASSLGAYGYTF.

This clonotype was observed at least ten times. The chain links TRBV7-2 to TRBJ2-2, with a weak D call TRBD2 (7 bases). CDR1 and CDR2 from the germline V gene are SGHTA and FQGNSA. V was pared by 5 bases and J by 0 bases, with 10 bases between. There are 15 residues in the CDR3. The CDR3 protein is CASSKGGANTGELFF. The CDR3, as DNA: TGTGCCAGCAGCAAAGGGGGGGCGAACACCGGGGAGCTGTTTTTT.

The sample holds many counts of this clonotype. The V gene is TRBV20-1, the J gene TRBJ1-2, with 7 bases aligning to TRBD1. The length of the CDR3 is 15 residues. With 6 bases clipped from V and 7 bases from J, the junction kept 17 bases outside the gene matches. The germline V gene encodes CDR1 DFQATT and CDR2 SNEGSKA (reference sequence). The DNA for the CDR3 is TGCAGTGCCGCAGACACTGTAGGAGGGGGCGCTGGCTACACCTTC. It encodes CSAADTVGGGAGYTF.

This sequence joins TRBV20-1 and TRBJ2-3; the match to TRBD2 covers 11 bases. V lost 5 bases and J lost 2; bases outside the gene matches: 9. This CDR3 has 16 residues. Germline CDR1 and CDR2: DFQATT and SNEGSKA (reference sequence). This CDR3 reads CSAEGGTSGHTDTQYF. CDR3 nucleotides: TGCAGTGCTGAGGGCGGGACTAGCGGTCACACAGATACGCAGTATTTT.

At least ten counts were recorded for this clonotype. Its ends do not fully match the called genes, so a read error is possible. The chain recombines TRBV5-1 with TRBJ1-1; the D gene is possibly TRBD1 (5 bases). The CDR3 loop spans 13 amino acids. From germline, CDR1 is SGHRS and CDR2 YFSETQ. CDR3 bases: TGCGCGAGCAAAGGGACGTCTCGGGGTGAAGCTTTCTTT. Protein: CASKGTSRGEAFF.

This clonotype was recorded at least ten times. The CDR3 nucleotides read TGTGCCAGCTCAAGGGGGAAAGGGAACACTGAAGCTTTCTTT. Its protein is CASSRGKGNTEAFF. The rearrangement joins TRBV18 to TRBJ1-1; D possibly corresponds to TRBD1 (6 bases). The V end was cut by 5 bases, the J end by 1 base, with 11 bases between. Germline CDR1 and CDR2: KGHSH and LQKENI. The CDR3 is made up of 14 amino acids.

This clonotype has only a few counts. The gene calls are TRBV12-3 or TRBV12-4 and TRBJ1-5, with 7 bases that match TRBD1. This CDR3 spans 14 amino acids. Unmatched junction bases numbered 8, after V lost 5 bases and J lost 7 bases. Written as DNA, the CDR3 is TGTGCCAGCAGTCCTTTAGACAGGGCACAGCCCCAGCATTTT. Residues: CASSPLDRAQPQHF.

In its sample, this clonotype was seen a few times. This chain connects TRBV18 to TRBJ2-1; 9 positions match TRBD1. This CDR3 has 15 residues. V was clipped by 3 bases and J by 8 bases; unmatched bases: 8. Germline CDR1 and CDR2: KGHSH and LQKENI. The CDR3: CASSPPGTGRHEQFF. The DNA for the CDR3 is TGTGCCAGCTCACCGCCCGGGACAGGGCGGCATGAGCAGTTCTTC.

This clonotype showed up just a few times. CDR3 bases: TGTGCCAGCAGCCTCCTCCCCGACCGCCAAAATGAAAAACTGTTTTTT. Translated: CASSLLPDRQNEKLFF. This sequence joins TRBV28 and TRBJ1-4, with D unresolved. Between the trimmed V and J ends, which lost 6 bases and 5 bases, there was a span of 19 bases. Germline V gives CDR1 MDHEN, CDR2 SYDVKM. This CDR3 is 16 amino acids long.

This clonotype was found many times. The rearrangement links TRBV18 to TRBJ2-7, with a tentative D call TRBD1 (7 bases). Germline assignment: CDR1 KGHSH and CDR2 LQKENI. V was trimmed by 2 bases and J by 2 bases, leaving 13 bases between them. CDR3 length: 15 amino acids. The CDR3 loop reads CASSPVQGRTYEQYF. The CDR3 bases are TGTGCCAGCTCACCAGTACAGGGGAGGACCTACGAGCAGTACTTC.

This clonotype was seen a handful of times. This sequence joins TRBV6-5 and TRBJ2-7; weak D call: TRBD2 (7 bases). Germline values: CDR1 MNHEY, CDR2 SVGAGI. This CDR3 comprises 15 residues. V was cut by 2 bases and J by 5 bases, with 16 bases left in between. CDR3 DNA: TGTGCCAGCAGTTACGCCCCGGGGGGCCCCAACGAGCAGTACTTC. As protein: CASSYAPGGPNEQYF.

This clonotype was seen only a few times. This chain's CDR3 is CATKFGSPSNQPQHF. CDR3 DNA: TGTGCCACCAAGTTTGGTTCACCTAGCAATCAGCCCCAGCATTTT. The chain joins TRBV15 to TRBJ1-5; D remains unclear. The CDR3 runs 15 residues. V was trimmed by 7 bases and J by 0 bases, leaving 13 bases between them. Germline CDR1 LNHNV, CDR2 YYDKDF (reference sequence). Using reference TRBV15 and TRBJ1-5 for the parts outside the CDR3, the full variable domain is DAMVIQNPRYQVTQFGKPVTLSCSQTLNHNVMYWYQQKSSQAPKLLFHYYDKDFNNEADTPDNFQSRRPNTSFCFLDIRSPGLGDTAMYLCATKFGSPSNQPQHFGDGTRLSIL.

This clonotype occurred a few times. V usage is TRBV6-2 or TRBV6-3 and J usage is TRBJ2-1; D remains unclear. There are 14 residues in the CDR3. The germline gives CDR1 MNHEY, CDR2 SVGEGT. V dropped 4 bases and J dropped 7 bases, with 14 bases sitting between them. The CDR3, as DNA: TGTGCCAGCAGTTCCAACTCAGACTTGAATGAGCAGTTCTTC. Its translation: CASSSNSDLNEQFF.

This chain connects TRBV27 to TRBJ1-2; unclear D gene. The ends were cut back, 4 bases at V and 0 bases at J, with 9 bases in the middle. This CDR3 is 14 amino acids long. The germline V gene encodes CDR1 MNHEY and CDR2 SMNVEV (reference sequence). The CDR3 loop reads CASSSRRPNYGYTF. The CDR3 nucleotides read TGTGCCAGCAGTTCCCGGCGGCCTAACTATGGCTACACCTTC.

V gene TRBV11-2 combines with J gene TRBJ2-5, with 7 bases aligning to TRBD1. CDR1 is SGHAT, CDR2 FQNNGV, per germline. The CDR3 totals 15 residues. The V segment lost 1 base and the J segment 2 bases; nucleotides outside the gene matches: 4. CDR3: CASSLARGRQETQYF. In DNA form, the CDR3 reads TGTGCCAGCAGCTTAGCGAGGGGGCGGCAAGAGACCCAGTACTTC.

This clonotype was recorded many times. The chain recombines TRBV20-1 with TRBJ2-1, with 8 bases aligning to TRBD1. V lost 5 bases to trimming and J lost 2 bases; unmatched junction nucleotides: 17. This CDR3 spans 18 amino acids. Germline CDR1 reads DFQATT; CDR2 reads SNEGSKA (reference sequence). The CDR3 nucleotides are TGCAGTGCTTATACTGACAGGGGAAACTATAAGGCCTACAATGAGCAGTTCTTC. This sequence encodes CSAYTDRGNYKAYNEQFF.

This clonotype was seen ten or more times. The chain employs TRBV2 and TRBJ2-7; the D is unclear. Germline-derived CDR1 and CDR2 are SNHLY and FYNNEI. The CDR3 has 11 amino acids. The V end was cut by 11 bases, the J end by 5 bases, with 13 bases between. The CDR3 region has the DNA TGTGCCGCCCTGATGGGCGACGAGCAGTACTTC. Its protein product is CAALMGDEQYF.

This clonotype appeared many times. The chain is built from TRBV7-9 and TRBJ2-5; D gene uncertain. The length of the CDR3 is 12 residues. Trimming took off 5 bases at V and 8 bases at J, with 12 bases between the two ends. Germline V gene sequence: CDR1 SEHNR, CDR2 FQNEAQ (reference sequence). The CDR3 protein is CASSLRSATQYF. DNA of the CDR3: TGTGCCAGCAGCCTAAGGAGTGCAACCCAGTACTTC.

This clonotype was detected ten times or more. The CDR3 loop reads CASSYRGSTDTQYF. The CDR3, as DNA: TGTGCCAGCAGTTACCGCGGTAGCACAGATACGCAGTATTTT. V gene TRBV6-5 combines with J gene TRBJ2-3; unclear D gene. The CDR3 extends over 14 amino acids. Deletions cut 2 bases from V and 0 bases from J, with 6 bases between. In germline, CDR1 is MNHEY, CDR2 SVGAGI.

Many counts were recorded for this clonotype. The V call is TRBV9, the J call TRBJ2-1; D perhaps matches TRBD1 (5 bases). V lost 1 base and J lost 1, with 12 bases in between. Germline CDR1 reads SGDLS; CDR2 reads YYNGEE. The CDR3 is 16 residues long. The CDR3 region has the DNA TGTGCCAGCAGCGTACGGGTCACAGGATCCTACAATGAGCAGTTCTTC. Translated: CASSVRVTGSYNEQFF.

This clonotype was counted only a few times. The gene calls are TRBV20-1 and TRBJ2-2; a weak D match, TRBD2 (5 bases). Per germline, CDR1 DFQATT and CDR2 SNEGSKA (reference sequence). The CDR3 runs to 17 residues. V lost 1 base and J lost 0, with 15 bases in between. This CDR3 reads CSARVASPNSNTGELFF. The DNA of the CDR3 is TGCAGTGCTAGAGTTGCTAGCCCAAATTCGAACACCGGGGAGCTGTTTTTT.

By proportion, this clonotype is medium-sized. V is TRBV29-1 and J is TRBJ1-2; D ambiguous. CDR3 length: 13 amino acids. Per the germline V gene, CDR1 is SQVTM and CDR2 is ANQGSEA. The germline V and J ends were trimmed by 7 bases and 0 bases, with 12 bases remaining between them. In DNA form, the CDR3 reads TGCAGCGCCGCAGATCCCGCTAACTATGGCTACACCTTC. This gives the protein CSAADPANYGYTF. Variable domain in full (rest from reference TRBV29-1 and TRBJ1-2): SAVISQKPSRDICQRGTSLTIQCQVDSQVTMMFWYRQQPGQSLTLIATANQGSEATYESGFVIDKFPISRPNLTFSTLTVSNMSPEDSSIYLCSAADPANYGYTFGSGTRLTVV.